Below, 5 T cell receptor beta chains from the same sample are listed, as sequenced in a study of T cells in Graves' hyperthyroidism and ophthalmopathy. RNA transcripts were the template for amplifying TCR beta CDR3 regions. HTBI primers drove first-round RT-PCR of the TCR CDR3. TCRdb itself ran the multiplex PCR reads through MiXCR, one entry per CDR3 protein. The data show 550,000 to 850,000 distinct CDR3 sequences, around a sixth seen once. The sample comprised blood. These receptor sequences come from a woman in her forties or fifties with Graves' hyperthyroidism that later progressed to Graves' ophthalmopathy.

The rearrangement links TRBV4-1 to TRBJ1-2; D is unclear. Trimming took off 0 bases at V and 7 bases at J, with 12 bases between the two ends. This CDR3 has 14 residues. Germline lookup yields CDR1 MGHRA and CDR2 YSYEKL. The CDR3 here is CASSQDQAGPGYTF. The CDR3 nucleotides are TGCGCCAGCAGCCAAGACCAGGCCGGTCCTGGCTACACCTTC.

The genes are TRBV28 and TRBJ1-1, with unresolved D. The CDR3 has 11 amino acids. The V end was cut by 3 bases, the J end by 11 bases, with 10 bases between. Looked up from germline, CDR1 is MDHEN and CDR2 is SYDVKM. CDR3 loop: CASSFIDDAFF. Written as DNA, the CDR3 is TGTGCCAGCAGTTTCATCGATGATGCTTTCTTT.

This chain links TRBV19 with TRBJ1-5, with D unresolved. The CDR3 runs 15 residues. Trimming shortened V by 0 bases and J by 4 bases, and 10 bases separated the two germline ends. Germline CDR1 is LNHDA and CDR2 is SQIVND (reference sequence). The CDR3 here is CASSIDPGINQPQHF. The DNA for the CDR3 is TGTGCCAGTAGTATAGATCCCGGGATTAATCAGCCCCAGCATTTT.

The genes are TRBV12-3 or TRBV12-4 and TRBJ2-1, with D maybe TRBD2 (7 bases). V was clipped by 7 bases and J by 7 bases, with 20 bases between them. This CDR3 comprises 15 residues. Here the CDR3 reads CASIKGGGSGNEQFF. The DNA of the CDR3 is TGTGCCAGCATTAAAGGGGGGGGTTCCGGGAATGAGCAGTTCTTC.

This clonotype was picked up many times. The V and J genes are TRBV11-2 and TRBJ2-7, with D possibly matching TRBD1 (6 bases). Germline V CDR1 and CDR2: SGHAT, FQNNGV. This CDR3 contains 15 residues. Trimming shortened V by 1 base and J by 0 bases, and 10 bases separated the two germline ends. CDR3 sequence: CASSLGGHRSYEQYF. DNA for the CDR3: TGTGCCAGCAGCTTAGGGGGGCACCGCTCCTACGAGCAGTACTTC.